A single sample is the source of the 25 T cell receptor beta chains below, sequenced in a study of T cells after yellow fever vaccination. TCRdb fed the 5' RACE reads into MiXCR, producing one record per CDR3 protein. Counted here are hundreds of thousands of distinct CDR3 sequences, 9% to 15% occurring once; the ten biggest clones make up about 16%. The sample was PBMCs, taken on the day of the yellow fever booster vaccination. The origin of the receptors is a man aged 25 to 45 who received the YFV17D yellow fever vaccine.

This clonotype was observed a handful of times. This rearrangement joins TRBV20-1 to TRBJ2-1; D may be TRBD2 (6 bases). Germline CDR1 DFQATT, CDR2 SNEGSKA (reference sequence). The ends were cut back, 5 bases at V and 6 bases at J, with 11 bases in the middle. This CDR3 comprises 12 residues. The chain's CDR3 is CSAPGTLNEQFF. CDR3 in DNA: TGCAGTGCTCCCGGGACTCTCAATGAGCAGTTCTTC.

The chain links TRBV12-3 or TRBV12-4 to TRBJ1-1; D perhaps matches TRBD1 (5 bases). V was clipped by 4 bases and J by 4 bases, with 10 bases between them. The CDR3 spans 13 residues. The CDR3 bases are TGTGCCAGCAGTTACGGGGGTGTCACTGAAGCTTTCTTT. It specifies CASSYGGVTEAFF.

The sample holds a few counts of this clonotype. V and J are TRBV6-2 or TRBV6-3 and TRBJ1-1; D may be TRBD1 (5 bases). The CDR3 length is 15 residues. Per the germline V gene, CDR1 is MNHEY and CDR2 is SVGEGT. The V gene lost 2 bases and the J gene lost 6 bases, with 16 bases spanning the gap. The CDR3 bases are TGTGCCAGCAGTTACATACCCCAGGGTTGGCCTGAAGCTTTCTTT. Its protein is CASSYIPQGWPEAFF.

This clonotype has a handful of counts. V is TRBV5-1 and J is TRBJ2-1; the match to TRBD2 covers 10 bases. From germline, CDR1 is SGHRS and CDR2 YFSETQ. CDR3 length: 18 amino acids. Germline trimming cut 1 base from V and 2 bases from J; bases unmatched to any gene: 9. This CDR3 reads CASSLSLAGAGAYNEQFF. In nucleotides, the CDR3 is TGCGCCAGCAGCTTGTCCCTAGCGGGAGCTGGGGCCTACAATGAGCAGTTCTTC.

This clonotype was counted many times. This CDR3 is CASSPLAGATYEQFF. The CDR3 bases are TGTGCCAGCAGCCCTCTAGCGGGAGCGACCTATGAGCAGTTCTTC. This chain uses TRBV12-3 or TRBV12-4 with TRBJ2-1; 10 bases line up with TRBD2. This CDR3 comprises 15 residues. Trimming at V came to 6 bases and at J to 8 bases, leaving 10 bases not matched to a gene.

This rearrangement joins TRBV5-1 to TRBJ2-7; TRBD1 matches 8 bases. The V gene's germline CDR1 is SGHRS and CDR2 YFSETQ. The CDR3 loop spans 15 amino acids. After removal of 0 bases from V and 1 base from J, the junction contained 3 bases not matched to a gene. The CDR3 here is CASSLEWTGSYEQYF. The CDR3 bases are TGCGCCAGCAGCTTGGAGTGGACAGGGTCCTACGAGCAGTACTTC.

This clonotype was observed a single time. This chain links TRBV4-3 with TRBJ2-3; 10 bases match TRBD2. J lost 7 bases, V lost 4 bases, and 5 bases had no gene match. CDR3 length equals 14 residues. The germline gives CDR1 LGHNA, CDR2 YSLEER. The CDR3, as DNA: TGCGCCAGCAGCCGCGAGCGGGAGGGTTATACGCAGTATTTT. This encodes CASSREREGYTQYF.

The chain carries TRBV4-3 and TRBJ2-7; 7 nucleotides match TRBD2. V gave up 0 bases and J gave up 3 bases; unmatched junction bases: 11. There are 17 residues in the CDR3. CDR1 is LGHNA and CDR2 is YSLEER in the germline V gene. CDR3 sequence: CASSQDRGGRSFYEQYF. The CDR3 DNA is TGCGCCAGCAGCCAAGATAGGGGCGGGAGAAGTTTCTACGAGCAGTACTTC.

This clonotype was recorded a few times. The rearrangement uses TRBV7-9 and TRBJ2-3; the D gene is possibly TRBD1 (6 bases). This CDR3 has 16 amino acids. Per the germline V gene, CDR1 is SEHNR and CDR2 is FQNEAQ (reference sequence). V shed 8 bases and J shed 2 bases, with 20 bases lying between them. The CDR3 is CASPLPGTRITDTQYF. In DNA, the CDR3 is TGTGCCAGCCCCCTCCCCGGGACAAGGATCACAGATACGCAGTATTTT.

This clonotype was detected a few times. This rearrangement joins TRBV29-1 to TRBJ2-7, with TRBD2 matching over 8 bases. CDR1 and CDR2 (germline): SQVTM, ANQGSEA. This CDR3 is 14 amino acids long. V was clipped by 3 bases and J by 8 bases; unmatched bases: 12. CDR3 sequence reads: CSVEFSGDYTKQYF. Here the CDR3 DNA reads TGCAGCGTTGAGTTTAGCGGGGACTATACGAAGCAGTACTTC.

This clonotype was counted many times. The DNA for the CDR3 is TGCAGTGCTTGGAGGGGGGAGGCCAATGAGCAGTTCTTC. Amino acids: CSAWRGEANEQFF. The chain employs TRBV20-1 and TRBJ2-1, with D perhaps matching TRBD1 or TRBD2 (6 bases each). V was pared by 5 bases and J by 6 bases, with 14 bases between. The germline CDR1 and CDR2 sequences are DFQATT and SNEGSKA (reference sequence). The CDR3 is 13 residues long.

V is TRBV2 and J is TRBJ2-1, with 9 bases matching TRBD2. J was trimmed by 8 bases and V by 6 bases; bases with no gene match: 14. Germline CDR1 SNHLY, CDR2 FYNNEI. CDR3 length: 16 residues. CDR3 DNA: TGTGCCAGCAGAGAGCAGAGGGCTAGCGGGAATGATGAGCAGTTCTTC. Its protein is CASREQRASGNDEQFF. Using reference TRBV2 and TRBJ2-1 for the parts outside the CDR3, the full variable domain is EPEVTQTPSHQVTQMGQEVILRCVPISNHLYFYWYRQILGQKVEFLVSFYNNEISEKSEIFDDQFSVERPDGSNFTLKIRSTKLEDSAMYFCASREQRASGNDEQFFGPGTRLTVL.

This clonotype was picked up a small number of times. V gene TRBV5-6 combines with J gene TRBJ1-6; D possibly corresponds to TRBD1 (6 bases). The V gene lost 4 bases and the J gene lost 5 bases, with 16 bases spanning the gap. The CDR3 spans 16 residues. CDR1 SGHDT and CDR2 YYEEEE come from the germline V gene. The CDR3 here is CASSLGQYHNNSPLHF. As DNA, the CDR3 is TGTGCCAGCAGCCTCGGACAGTACCACAATAATTCACCCCTCCACTTT.

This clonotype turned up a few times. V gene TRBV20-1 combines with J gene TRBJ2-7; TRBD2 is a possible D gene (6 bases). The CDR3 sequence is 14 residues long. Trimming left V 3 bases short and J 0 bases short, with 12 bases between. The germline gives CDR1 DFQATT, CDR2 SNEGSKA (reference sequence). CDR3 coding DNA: TGCAGTGCTAGTAGCCTAGCGTACTCCTACGAGCAGTACTTC. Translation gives CSASSLAYSYEQYF.

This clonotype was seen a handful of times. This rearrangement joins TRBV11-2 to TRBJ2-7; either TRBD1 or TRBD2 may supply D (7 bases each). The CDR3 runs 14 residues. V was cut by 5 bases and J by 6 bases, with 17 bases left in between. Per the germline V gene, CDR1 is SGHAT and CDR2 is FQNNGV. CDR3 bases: TGTGCCAGCAGCCCTCAGGGGGAGGGCCCCGAGCAGTACTTC. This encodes CASSPQGEGPEQYF.

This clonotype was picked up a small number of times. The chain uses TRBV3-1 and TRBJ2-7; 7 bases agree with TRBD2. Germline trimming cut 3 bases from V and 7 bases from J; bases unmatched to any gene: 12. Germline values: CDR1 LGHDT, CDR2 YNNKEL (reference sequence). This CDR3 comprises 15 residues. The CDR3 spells CASSHWSRSGEEQYF. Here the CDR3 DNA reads TGTGCCAGCAGCCATTGGAGCCGGAGCGGGGAGGAGCAGTACTTC.

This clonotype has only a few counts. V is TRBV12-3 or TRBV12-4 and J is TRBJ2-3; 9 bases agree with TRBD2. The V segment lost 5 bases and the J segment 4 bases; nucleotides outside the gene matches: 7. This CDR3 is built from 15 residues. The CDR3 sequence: CASSESGTSPDTQYF. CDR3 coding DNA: TGTGCCAGCAGTGAGTCCGGGACTAGCCCAGATACGCAGTATTTT.

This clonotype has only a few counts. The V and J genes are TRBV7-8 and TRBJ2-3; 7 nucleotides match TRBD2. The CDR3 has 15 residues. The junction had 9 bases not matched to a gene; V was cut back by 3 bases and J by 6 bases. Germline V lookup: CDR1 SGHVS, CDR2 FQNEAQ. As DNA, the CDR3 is TGTGCCAGCAGCTTGGGGACTACGGCGCGGGATACGCAGTATTTT. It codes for CASSLGTTARDTQYF.

The DNA of the CDR3 is TGTGCCAGCAGCCAAGCTCTCCCGAACACTGAAGCTTTCTTT. Translating it yields CASSQALPNTEAFF. This sequence joins TRBV3-1 and TRBJ1-1; D gene ambiguous. Germline assignment: CDR1 LGHDT and CDR2 YNNKEL (reference sequence). CDR3 length equals 14 residues. V lost 1 base, J lost 1 base, and 7 bases lay in between.

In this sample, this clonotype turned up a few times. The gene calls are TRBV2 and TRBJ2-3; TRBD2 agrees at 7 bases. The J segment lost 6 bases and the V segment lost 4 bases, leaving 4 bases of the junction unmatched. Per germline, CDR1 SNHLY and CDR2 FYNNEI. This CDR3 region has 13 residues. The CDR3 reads CASSGEGRDTQYF. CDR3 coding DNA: TGTGCCAGCAGTGGGGAGGGCCGCGATACGCAGTATTTT.

The chain's CDR3 is CATSKDRGHEQFF. The CDR3 region has the DNA TGTGCCACCAGCAAGGACAGGGGGCATGAGCAGTTCTTC. V is TRBV15 and J is TRBJ2-1; 11 bases map to TRBD1. The trim removed 4 bases at V and 8 bases at J, leaving 1 base unmatched. This CDR3 has 13 amino acids. Germline CDR1 is LNHNV and CDR2 is YYDKDF (reference sequence).

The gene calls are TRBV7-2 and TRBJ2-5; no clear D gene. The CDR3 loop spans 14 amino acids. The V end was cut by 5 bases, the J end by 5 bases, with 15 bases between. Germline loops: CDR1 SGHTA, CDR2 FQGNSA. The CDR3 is CASSPGSPGETQYF. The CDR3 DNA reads TGTGCCAGCAGCCCCGGCAGTCCCGGTGAGACCCAGTACTTC.

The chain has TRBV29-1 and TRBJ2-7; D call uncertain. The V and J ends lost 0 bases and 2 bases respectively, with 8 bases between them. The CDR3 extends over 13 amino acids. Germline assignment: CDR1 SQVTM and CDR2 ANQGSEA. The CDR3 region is CSVEEPETYEQYF. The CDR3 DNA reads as TGCAGCGTTGAAGAGCCAGAAACCTACGAGCAGTACTTC.

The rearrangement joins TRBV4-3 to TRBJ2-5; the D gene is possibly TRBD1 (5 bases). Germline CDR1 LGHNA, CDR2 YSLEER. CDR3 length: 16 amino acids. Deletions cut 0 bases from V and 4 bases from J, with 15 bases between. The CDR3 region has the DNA TGCGCCAGCAGCCAAGATATAGGGGCATCAGGAGAGACCCAGTACTTC. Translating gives CASSQDIGASGETQYF.

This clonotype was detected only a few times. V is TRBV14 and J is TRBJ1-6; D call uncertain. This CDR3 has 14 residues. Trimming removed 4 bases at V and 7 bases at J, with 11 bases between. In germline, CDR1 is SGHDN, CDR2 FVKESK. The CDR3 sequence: CASSRQVKNSPLHF. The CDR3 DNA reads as TGTGCCAGCAGCCGTCAGGTTAAAAATTCACCCCTCCACTTT.